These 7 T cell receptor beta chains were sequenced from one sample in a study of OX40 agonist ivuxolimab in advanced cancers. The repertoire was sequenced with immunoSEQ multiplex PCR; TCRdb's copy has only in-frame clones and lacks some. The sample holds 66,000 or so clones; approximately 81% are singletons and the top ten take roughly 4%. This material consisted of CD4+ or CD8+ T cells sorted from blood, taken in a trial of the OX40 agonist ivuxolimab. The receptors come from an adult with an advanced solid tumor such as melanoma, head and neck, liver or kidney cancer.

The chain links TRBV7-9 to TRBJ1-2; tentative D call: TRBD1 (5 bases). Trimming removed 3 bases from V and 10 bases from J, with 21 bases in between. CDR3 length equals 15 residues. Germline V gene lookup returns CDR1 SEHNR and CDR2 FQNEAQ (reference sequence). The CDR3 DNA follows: TGTGCCAGCAGCTTTGAGGGAAGGGGTAATATGCACTACACCTTC. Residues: CASSFEGRGNMHYTF.

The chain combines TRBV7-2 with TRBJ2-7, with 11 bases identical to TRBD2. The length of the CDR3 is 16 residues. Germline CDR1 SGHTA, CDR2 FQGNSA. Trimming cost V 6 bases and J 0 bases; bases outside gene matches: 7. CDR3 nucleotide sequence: TGTGCCAGCAGTTGGGGACTAGCGGTTTTCTCCTACGAGCAGTACTTC. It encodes CASSWGLAVFSYEQYF.

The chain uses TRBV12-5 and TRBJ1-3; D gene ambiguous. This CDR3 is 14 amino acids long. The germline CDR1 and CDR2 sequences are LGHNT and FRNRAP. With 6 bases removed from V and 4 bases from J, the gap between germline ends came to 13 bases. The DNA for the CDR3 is TGTGCTAGTGGGTCCGGGGATCCAGGAAACACCATATATTTT. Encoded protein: CASGSGDPGNTIYF.

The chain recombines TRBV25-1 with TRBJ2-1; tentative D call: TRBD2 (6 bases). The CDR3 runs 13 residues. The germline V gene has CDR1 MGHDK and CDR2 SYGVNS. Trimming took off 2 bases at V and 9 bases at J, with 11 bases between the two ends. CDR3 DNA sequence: TGTGCCAGCAGTGAAAGGGCGGAGGGTGAGCAGTTCTTC. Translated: CASSERAEGEQFF. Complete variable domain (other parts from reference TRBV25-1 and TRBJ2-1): EADIYQTPRYLVIGTGKKITLECSQTMGHDKMYWYQQDPGMELHLIHYSYGVNSTEKGDLSSESTVSRIRTEHFPLTLESARPSHTSQYLCASSERAEGEQFFGPGTRLTVL.

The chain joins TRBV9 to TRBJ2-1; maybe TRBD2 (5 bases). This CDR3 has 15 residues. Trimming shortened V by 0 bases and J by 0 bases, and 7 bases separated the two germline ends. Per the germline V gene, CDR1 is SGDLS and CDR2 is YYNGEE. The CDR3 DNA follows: TGTGCCAGCAGCGTAGGACTATCCTCCTACAATGAGCAGTTCTTC. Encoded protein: CASSVGLSSYNEQFF. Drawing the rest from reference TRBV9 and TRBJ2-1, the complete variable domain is DSGVTQTPKHLITATGQRVTLRCSPRSGDLSVYWYQQSLDQGLQFLIQYYNGEERAKGNILERFSAQQFPDLHSELNLSSLELGDSALYFCASSVGLSSYNEQFFGPGTRLTVL.

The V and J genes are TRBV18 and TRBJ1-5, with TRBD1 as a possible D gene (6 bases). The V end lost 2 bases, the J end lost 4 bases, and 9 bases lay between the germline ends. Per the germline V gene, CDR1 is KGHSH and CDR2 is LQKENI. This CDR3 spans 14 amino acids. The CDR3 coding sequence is TGTGCCAGCTCACCAGGGGGCCGGAATCAGCCCCAGCATTTT. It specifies CASSPGGRNQPQHF.

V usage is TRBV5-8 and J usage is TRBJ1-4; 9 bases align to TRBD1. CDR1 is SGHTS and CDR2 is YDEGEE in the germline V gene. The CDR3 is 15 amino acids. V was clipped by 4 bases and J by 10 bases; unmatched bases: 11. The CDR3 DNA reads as TGTGCCAGCAGCGGCCCCGGGACAGGGTTCGGAAAACTGTTTTTT. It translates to CASSGPGTGFGKLFF. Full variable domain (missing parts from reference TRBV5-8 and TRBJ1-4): EAGVTQSPTHLIKTRGQQATLRCSPISGHTSVYWYQQALGLGLQFLLWYDEGEERNRGNFPPRFSGRQFPNYSSELNVNALELEDSALYLCASSGPGTGFGKLFFGSGTQLSVL.